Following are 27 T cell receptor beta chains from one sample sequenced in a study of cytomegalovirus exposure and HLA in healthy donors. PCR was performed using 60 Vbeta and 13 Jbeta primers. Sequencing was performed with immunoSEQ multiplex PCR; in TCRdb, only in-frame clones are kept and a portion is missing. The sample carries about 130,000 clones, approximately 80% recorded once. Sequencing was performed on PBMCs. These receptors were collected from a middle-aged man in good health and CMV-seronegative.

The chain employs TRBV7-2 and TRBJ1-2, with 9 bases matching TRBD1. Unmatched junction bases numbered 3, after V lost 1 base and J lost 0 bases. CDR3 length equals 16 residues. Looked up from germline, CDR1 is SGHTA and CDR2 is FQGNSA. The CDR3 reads CASSLGGQGANYGYTF. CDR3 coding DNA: TGTGCCAGCAGCTTAGGGGGACAGGGAGCTAACTATGGCTACACCTTC.

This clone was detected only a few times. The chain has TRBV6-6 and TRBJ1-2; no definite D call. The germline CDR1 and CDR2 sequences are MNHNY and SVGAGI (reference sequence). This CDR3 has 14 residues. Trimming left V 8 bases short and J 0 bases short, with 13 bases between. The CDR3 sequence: CASLPGGPNYGYTF. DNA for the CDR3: TGTGCCAGCCTCCCCGGCGGGCCTAACTATGGCTACACCTTC.

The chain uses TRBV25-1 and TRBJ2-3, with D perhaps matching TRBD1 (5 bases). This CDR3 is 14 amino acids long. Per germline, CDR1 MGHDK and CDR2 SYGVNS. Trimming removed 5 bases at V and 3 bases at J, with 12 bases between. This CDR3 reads CASSLARVTDTQYF. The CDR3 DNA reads TGTGCCAGCAGTTTGGCCAGGGTTACAGATACGCAGTATTTT.

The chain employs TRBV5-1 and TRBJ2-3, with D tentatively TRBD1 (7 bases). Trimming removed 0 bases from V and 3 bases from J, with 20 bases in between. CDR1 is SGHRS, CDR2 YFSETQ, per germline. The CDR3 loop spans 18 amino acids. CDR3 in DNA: TGCGCCAGCAGCTTGGCTCCTATCGGAGGGGGCCGTACAGATACGCAGTATTTT. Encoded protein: CASSLAPIGGGRTDTQYF.

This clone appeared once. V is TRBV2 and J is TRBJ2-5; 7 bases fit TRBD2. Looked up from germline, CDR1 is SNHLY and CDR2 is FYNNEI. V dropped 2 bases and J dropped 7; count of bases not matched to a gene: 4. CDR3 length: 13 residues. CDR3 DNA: TGTGCCAGCAGTGAACGGGGGGTGGGGACCCAGTACTTC. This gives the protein CASSERGVGTQYF.

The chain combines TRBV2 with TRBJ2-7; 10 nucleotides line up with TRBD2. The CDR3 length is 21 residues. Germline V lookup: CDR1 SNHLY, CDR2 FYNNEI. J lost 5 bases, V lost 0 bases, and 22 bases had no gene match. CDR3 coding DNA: TGTGCCAGCAGTGAAGCGCTTCCTTCTATGGTGGCTAGCGGGAGTCGGGACGAGCAGTACTTC. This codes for CASSEALPSMVASGSRDEQYF.

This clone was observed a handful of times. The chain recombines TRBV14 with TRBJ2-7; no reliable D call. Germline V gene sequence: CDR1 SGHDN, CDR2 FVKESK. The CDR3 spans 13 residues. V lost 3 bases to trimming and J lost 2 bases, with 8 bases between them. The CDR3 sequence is CASSHRSPYEQYF. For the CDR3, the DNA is TGTGCCAGCAGCCACCGGAGTCCCTACGAGCAGTACTTC.

The CDR3 bases are TGTGCCAGCAGCTTAGGTACAGACTATGGCTACACCTTC. Translating gives CASSLGTDYGYTF. The gene calls are TRBV7-2 and TRBJ1-2, with no clear D. Trimming removed 1 base at V and 3 bases at J, with 6 bases between. The germline CDR1 and CDR2 sequences are SGHTA and FQGNSA. The CDR3 sequence is 13 residues long.

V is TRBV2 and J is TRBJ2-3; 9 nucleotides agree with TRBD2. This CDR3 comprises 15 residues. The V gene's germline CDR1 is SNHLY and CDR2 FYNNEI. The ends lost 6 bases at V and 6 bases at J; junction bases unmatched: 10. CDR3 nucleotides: TGTGCCAGCAGGACGGGACTAGCTTTAGGCGATACGCAGTATTTT. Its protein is CASRTGLALGDTQYF.

The CDR3 protein is CASSLRFNYGYTF. The CDR3 DNA sequence: TGTGCCAGCAGTTTGAGGTTTAACTATGGCTACACCTTC. V is TRBV27 and J is TRBJ1-2; D is unresolved. V was cut by 3 bases and J by 1 base, with 6 bases left in between. This CDR3 has 13 residues. Germline assignment: CDR1 MNHEY and CDR2 SMNVEV (reference sequence).

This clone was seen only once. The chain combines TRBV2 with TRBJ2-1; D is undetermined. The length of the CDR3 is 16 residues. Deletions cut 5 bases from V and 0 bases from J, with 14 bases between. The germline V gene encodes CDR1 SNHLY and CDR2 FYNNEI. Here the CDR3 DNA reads TGTGCCAGCAGTTCACGTCCCTACAGCTCCTACAATGAGCAGTTCTTC. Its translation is CASSSRPYSSYNEQFF.

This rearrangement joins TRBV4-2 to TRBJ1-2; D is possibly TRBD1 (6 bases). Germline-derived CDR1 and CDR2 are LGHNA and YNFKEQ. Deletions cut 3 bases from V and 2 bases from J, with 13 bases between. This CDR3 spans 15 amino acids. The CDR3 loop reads CASSQPGTQNYGYTF. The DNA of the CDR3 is TGTGCCAGCAGCCAGCCCGGGACACAGAACTATGGCTACACCTTC.

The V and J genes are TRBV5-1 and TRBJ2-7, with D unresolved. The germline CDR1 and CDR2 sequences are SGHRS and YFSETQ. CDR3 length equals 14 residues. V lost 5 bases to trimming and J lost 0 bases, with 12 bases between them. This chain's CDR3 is CASRRSQSSYEQYF. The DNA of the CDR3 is TGCGCCAGCAGGCGGTCCCAGAGCTCCTACGAGCAGTACTTC.

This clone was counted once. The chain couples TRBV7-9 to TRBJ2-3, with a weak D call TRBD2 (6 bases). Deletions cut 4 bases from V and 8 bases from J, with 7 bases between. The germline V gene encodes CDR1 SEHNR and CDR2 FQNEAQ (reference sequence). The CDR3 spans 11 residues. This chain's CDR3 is CASSSGGTQYF. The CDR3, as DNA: TGTGCCAGCAGCTCCGGGGGTACGCAGTATTTT.

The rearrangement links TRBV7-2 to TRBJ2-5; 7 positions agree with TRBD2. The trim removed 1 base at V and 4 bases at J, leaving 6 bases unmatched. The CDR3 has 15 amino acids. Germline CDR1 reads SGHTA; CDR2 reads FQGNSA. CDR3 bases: TGTGCCAGCAGCTTAGTAGCGGGTGGCAGAGAGACCCAGTACTTC. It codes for CASSLVAGGRETQYF. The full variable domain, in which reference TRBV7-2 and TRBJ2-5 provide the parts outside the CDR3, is GAGVSQSPSNKVTEKGKDVELRCDPISGHTALYWYRQSLGQGLEFLIYFQGNSAPDKSGLPSDRFSAERTGGSVSTLTIQRTQQEDSAVYLCASSLVAGGRETQYFGPGTRLLVL.

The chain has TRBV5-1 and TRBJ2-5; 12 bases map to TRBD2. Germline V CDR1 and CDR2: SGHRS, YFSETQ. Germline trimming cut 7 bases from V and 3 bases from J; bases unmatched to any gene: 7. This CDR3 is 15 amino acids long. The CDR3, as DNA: TGCGCCAGCGAGGCTAGCGGGGGGGCCGAAGAGACCCAGTACTTC. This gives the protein CASEASGGAEETQYF.

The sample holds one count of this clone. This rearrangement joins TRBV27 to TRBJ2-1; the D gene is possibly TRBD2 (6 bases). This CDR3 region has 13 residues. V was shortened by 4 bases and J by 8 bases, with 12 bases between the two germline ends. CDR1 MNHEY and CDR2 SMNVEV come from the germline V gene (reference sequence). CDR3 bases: TGTGCCAGCAGTTCCCCCCTAGCGCATGAGCAGTTCTTC. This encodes CASSSPLAHEQFF.

The CDR3 sequence: CASSQVLSPLHF. In DNA, the CDR3 is TGTGCCAGCAGCCAAGTCCTATCACCCCTCCACTTT. The V and J genes are TRBV7-9 and TRBJ1-6; D remains ambiguous. The CDR3 loop spans 12 amino acids. Deletions cut 5 bases from V and 10 bases from J, with 9 bases between. CDR1 and CDR2 (germline): SEHNR, FQNEAQ (reference sequence). Drawing the rest from reference TRBV7-9 and TRBJ1-6, the complete variable domain is DTGVSQNPRHKITKRGQNVTFRCDPISEHNRLYWYRQTLGQGPEFLTYFQNEAQLEKSRLLSDRFSAERPKGSFSTLEIQRTEQGDSAMYLCASSQVLSPLHFGNGTRLTVT.

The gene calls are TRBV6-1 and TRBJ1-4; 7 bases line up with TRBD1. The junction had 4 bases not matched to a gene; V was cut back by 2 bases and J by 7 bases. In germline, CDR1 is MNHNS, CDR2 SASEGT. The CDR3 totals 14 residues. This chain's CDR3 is CASSEPGQSEKLFF. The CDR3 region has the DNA TGTGCCAGCAGTGAACCGGGACAGTCTGAAAAACTGTTTTTT.

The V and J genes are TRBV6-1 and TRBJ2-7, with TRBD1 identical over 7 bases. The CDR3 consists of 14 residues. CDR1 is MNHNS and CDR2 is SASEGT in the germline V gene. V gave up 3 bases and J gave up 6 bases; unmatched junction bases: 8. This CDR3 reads CASSETGLASEQYF. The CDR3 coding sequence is TGTGCCAGCAGTGAGACAGGGTTAGCGTCCGAGCAGTACTTC.

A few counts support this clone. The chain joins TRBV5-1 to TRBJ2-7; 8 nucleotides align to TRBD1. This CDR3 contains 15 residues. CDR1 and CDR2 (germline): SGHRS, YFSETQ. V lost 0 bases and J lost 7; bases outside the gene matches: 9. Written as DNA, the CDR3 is TGCGCCAGCAGCTTGGGCGCAGGGGGCTCGGGTGAGCAGTACTTC. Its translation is CASSLGAGGSGEQYF.

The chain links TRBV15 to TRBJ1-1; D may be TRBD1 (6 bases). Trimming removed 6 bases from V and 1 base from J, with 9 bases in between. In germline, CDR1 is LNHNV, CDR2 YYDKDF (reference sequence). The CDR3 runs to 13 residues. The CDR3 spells CATSPTGNTEAFF. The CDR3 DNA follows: TGTGCCACCAGTCCGACAGGGAACACTGAAGCTTTCTTT.

CDR3 region: CASSLAPGQVPYEQYF. The CDR3 DNA is TGCGCCAGCAGCTTGGCCCCGGGACAGGTCCCTTACGAGCAGTACTTC. The V call is TRBV5-1, the J call TRBJ2-7; 8 nucleotides line up with TRBD1. With V trimmed by 0 bases and J by 4 bases, 9 bases remained unmatched. The CDR3 consists of 16 residues. Germline V gene lookup returns CDR1 SGHRS and CDR2 YFSETQ.

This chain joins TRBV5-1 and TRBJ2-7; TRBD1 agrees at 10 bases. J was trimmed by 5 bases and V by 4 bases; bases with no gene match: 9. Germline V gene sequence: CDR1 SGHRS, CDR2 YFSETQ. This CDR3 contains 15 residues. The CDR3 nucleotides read TGCGCCAGCAGCAGATCGGGACAGGGGTTTAACGAGCAGTACTTC. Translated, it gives CASSRSGQGFNEQYF.

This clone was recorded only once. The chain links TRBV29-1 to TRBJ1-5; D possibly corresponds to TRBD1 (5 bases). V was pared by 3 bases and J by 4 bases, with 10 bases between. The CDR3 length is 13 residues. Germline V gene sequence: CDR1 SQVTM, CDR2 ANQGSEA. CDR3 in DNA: TGCAGCGTTGAGTCAGGGTTAAATCAGCCCCAGCATTTT. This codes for CSVESGLNQPQHF.

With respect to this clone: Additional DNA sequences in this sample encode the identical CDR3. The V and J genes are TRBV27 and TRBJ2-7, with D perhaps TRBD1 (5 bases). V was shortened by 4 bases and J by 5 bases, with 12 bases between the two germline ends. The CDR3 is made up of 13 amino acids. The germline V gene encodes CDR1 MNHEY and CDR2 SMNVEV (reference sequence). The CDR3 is CASSYQGAHEQYF. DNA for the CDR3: TGTGCCAGCAGTTATCAGGGTGCCCACGAGCAGTACTTC.

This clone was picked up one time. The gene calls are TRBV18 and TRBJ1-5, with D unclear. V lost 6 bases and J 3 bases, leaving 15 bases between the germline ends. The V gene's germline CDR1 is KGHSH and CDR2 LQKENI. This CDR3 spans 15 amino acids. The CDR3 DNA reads TGTGCCAGCTCCGAGATGGGAGGCCTCAATCAGCCCCAGCATTTT. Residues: CASSEMGGLNQPQHF.